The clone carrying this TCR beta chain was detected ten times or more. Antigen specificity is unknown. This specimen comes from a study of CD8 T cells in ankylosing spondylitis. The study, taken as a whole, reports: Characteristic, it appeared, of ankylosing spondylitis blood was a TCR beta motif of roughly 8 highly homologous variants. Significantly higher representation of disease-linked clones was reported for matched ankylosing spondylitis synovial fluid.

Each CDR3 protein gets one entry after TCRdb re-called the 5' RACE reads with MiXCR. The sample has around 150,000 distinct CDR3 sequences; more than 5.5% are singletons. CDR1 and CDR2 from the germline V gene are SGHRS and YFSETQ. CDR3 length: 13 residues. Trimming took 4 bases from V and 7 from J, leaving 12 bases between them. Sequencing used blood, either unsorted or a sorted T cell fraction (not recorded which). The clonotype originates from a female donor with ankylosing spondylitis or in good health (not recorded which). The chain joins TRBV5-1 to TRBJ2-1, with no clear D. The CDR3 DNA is TGCGCCAGCAGCACCGACTCCTCGAATGAGCAGTTCTTC. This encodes CASSTDSSNEQFF.